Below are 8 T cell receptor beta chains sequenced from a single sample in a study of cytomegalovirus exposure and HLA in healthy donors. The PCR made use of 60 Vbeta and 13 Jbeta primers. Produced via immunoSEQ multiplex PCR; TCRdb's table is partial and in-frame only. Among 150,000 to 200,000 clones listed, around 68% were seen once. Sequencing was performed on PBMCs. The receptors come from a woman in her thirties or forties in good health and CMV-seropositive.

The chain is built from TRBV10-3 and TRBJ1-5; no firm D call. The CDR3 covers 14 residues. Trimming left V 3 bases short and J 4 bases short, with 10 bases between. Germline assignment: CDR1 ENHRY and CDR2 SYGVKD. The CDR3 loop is CAISDETVNQPQHF. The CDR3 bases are TGTGCCATCAGTGACGAGACTGTGAATCAGCCCCAGCATTTT.

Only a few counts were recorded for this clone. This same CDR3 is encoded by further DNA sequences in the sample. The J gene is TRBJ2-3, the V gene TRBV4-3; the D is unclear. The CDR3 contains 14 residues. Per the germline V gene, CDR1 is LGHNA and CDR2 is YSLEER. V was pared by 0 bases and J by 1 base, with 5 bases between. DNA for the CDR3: TGCGCCAGCAGCCAAGAATCGGGCACAGATACGCAGTATTTT. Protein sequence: CASSQESGTDTQYF.

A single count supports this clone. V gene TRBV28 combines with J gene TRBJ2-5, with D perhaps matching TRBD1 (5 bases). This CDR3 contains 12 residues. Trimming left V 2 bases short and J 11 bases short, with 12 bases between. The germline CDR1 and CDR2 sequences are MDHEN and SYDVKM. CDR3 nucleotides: TGTGCCAGCAGTTTAGCCAGGGTGGAGCAGTACTTC. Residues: CASSLARVEQYF.

The CDR3 reads CASSRGDGTDTQYF. The CDR3 DNA sequence: TGTGCCAGCAGCCGGGGGGATGGCACAGATACGCAGTATTTT. The chain recombines TRBV6-5 with TRBJ2-3; 7 positions agree with TRBD2. This CDR3 has 14 residues. In germline, CDR1 is MNHEY, CDR2 SVGAGI. V dropped 6 bases and J dropped 1; count of bases not matched to a gene: 4.

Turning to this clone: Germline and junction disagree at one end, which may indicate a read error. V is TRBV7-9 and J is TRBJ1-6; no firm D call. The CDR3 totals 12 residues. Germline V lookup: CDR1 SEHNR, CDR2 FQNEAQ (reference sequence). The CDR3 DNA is TGTGCCAGCAGCTTAGAGCATTCACCCCTCAACTTT. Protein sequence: CASSLEHSPLNF.

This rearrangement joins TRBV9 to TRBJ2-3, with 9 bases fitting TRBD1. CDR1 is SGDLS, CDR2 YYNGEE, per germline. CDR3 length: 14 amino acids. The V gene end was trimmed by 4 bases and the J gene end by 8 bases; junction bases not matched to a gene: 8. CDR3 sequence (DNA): TGTGCCAGCAGCAACGACAGGGGGATGGGTACGCAGTATTTT. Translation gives CASSNDRGMGTQYF.

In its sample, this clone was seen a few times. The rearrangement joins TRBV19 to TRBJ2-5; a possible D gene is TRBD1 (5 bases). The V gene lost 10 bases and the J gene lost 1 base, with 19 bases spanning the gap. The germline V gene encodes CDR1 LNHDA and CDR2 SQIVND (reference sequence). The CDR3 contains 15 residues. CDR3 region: CATSDPWGSQETQYF. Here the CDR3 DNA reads TGTGCCACAAGTGATCCCTGGGGCAGCCAAGAGACCCAGTACTTC.

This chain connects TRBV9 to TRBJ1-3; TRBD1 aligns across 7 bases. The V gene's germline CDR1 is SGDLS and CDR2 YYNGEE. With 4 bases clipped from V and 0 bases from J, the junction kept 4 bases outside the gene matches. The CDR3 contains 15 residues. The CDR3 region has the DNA TGTGCCAGCAGCCCACGGACAGGCTCTGGAAACACCATATATTTT. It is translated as CASSPRTGSGNTIYF.